One sample yielded the 17 T cell receptor beta chains listed below, sequenced in a study of siplizumab effects on memory and regulatory T cells. Assay: immunoSEQ multiplex PCR; the TCRdb copy retains only in-frame clones and omits some. Among some 100,000 clones listed, about 91% were seen once. The sequenced material came from CD4+ T cells sorted from blood. The source of these receptors is a human donor in good health. Some clones in this sample may be carry-over from other donors' samples.

The rearrangement uses TRBV6-1 and TRBJ2-7; 8 nucleotides align to TRBD1. V was pared by 7 bases and J by 3 bases, with 11 bases of the junction left unmatched. The CDR3 has 15 amino acids. Germline loops: CDR1 MNHNS, CDR2 SASEGT. The CDR3 coding sequence is TGTGCCAGCAATAGAAAAAGGACAGGGCTCTACGAGCAGTACTTC. This translates into CASNRKRTGLYEQYF.

V and J are TRBV28 and TRBJ2-7; tentative D call: TRBD2 (5 bases). V lost 7 bases and J lost 1, with 11 bases in between. This CDR3 has 13 residues. CDR1 and CDR2 (germline): MDHEN, SYDVKM. The CDR3 DNA reads as TGTGCCAGCACGCTAGCCCAGTCCTACGAGCAGTACTTC. Protein product: CASTLAQSYEQYF. The variable domain in full, completed from reference TRBV28 and TRBJ2-7, reads DVKVTQSSRYLVKRTGEKVFLECVQDMDHENMFWYRQDPGLGLRLIYFSYDVKMKEKGDIPEGYSVSREKKERFSLILESASTNQTSMYLCASTLAQSYEQYFGPGTRLTVT.

The chain couples TRBV9 to TRBJ1-1; maybe TRBD1 (5 bases). Germline V gene lookup returns CDR1 SGDLS and CDR2 YYNGEE. V lost 2 bases and J 5 bases, leaving 13 bases between the germline ends. This CDR3 spans 14 amino acids. CDR3 in DNA: TGTGCCAGCAGCGTCAGTGGGGAGGGGACTGAAGCTTTCTTT. Its protein is CASSVSGEGTEAFF.

This chain joins TRBV2 and TRBJ1-5; D is undetermined. V was clipped by 5 bases and J by 4 bases, with 9 bases between them. CDR1 and CDR2 from the germline V gene are SNHLY and FYNNEI. This CDR3 region has 13 residues. The CDR3 DNA follows: TGTGCCAGCAGTAGGGTTAGGAATCAGCCCCAGCATTTT. Its protein is CASSRVRNQPQHF.

The chain links TRBV27 to TRBJ2-7; no definite D call. Trimming took off 4 bases at V and 0 bases at J, with 10 bases between the two ends. Germline CDR1 and CDR2: MNHEY and SMNVEV (reference sequence). The CDR3 length is 14 residues. DNA of the CDR3: TGTGCCAGCAGTTCAGGTAAAATCTCCTACGAGCAGTACTTC. Translating it yields CASSSGKISYEQYF.

V is TRBV15 and J is TRBJ1-4, with a weak D call TRBD1 (5 bases). The CDR3 is 16 amino acids. The V end was cut by 0 bases, the J end by 8 bases, with 16 bases between. Looked up from germline, CDR1 is LNHNV and CDR2 is YYDKDF (reference sequence). The CDR3 DNA follows: TGTGCCACCAGCAGAGAGGGGACTGGGGGTTCGGAAAAACTGTTTTTT. Translated: CATSREGTGGSEKLFF.

This chain uses TRBV7-9 with TRBJ2-7, with 8 bases lining up with TRBD2. The trim removed 3 bases at V and 6 bases at J, leaving 13 bases unmatched. CDR3 size: 16 residues. Germline V lookup: CDR1 SEHNR, CDR2 FQNEAQ (reference sequence). Written as DNA, the CDR3 is TGTGCCAGCAGCTTGAACTCGGGGGGGCCCTACGGCGAGCAGTACTTC. Its protein is CASSLNSGGPYGEQYF.

The table lists this clone with a few counts. The chain uses TRBV7-3 and TRBJ2-2; TRBD2 matches at 12 bases. CDR1 and CDR2 (germline): SGHTA, FQGTGA. J lost 7 bases, V lost 5 bases, and 5 bases had no gene match. The length of the CDR3 is 15 residues. CDR3 bases: TGTGCCAGCAGCCAGAGGACTAGCGGGGTCGGGGAGCTGTTTTTT. Its protein product is CASSQRTSGVGELFF.

The V gene is TRBV11-3, the J gene TRBJ2-1, with D tentatively TRBD1 or TRBD2 (5 bases each). Germline CDR1 SGHNT, CDR2 YENEEA. This CDR3 comprises 15 residues. V lost 1 base and J lost 2, with 9 bases in between. DNA for the CDR3: TGTGCCAGCAGCTTAGGGGGGTTGCCCTACAATGAGCAGTTCTTC. Protein sequence: CASSLGGLPYNEQFF.

This clone was seen just once. This sequence joins TRBV7-2 and TRBJ2-1; D remains unclear. The CDR3 runs 16 residues. Germline V gene data show CDR1 as SGHTA and CDR2 as FQGNSA. Trimming took off 0 bases at V and 0 bases at J, with 9 bases between the two ends. The CDR3 spells CASSLAGRRSYNEQFF. DNA for the CDR3: TGTGCCAGCAGCTTAGCCGGACGGCGCTCCTACAATGAGCAGTTCTTC. The variable domain in full, with the rest retrieved from reference TRBV7-2 and TRBJ2-1, is GAGVSQSPSNKVTEKGKDVELRCDPISGHTALYWYRQSLGQGLEFLIYFQGNSAPDKSGLPSDRFSAERTGGSVSTLTIQRTQQEDSAVYLCASSLAGRRSYNEQFFGPGTRLTVL.

The DNA for the CDR3 is TGCGCCAGCAGCTTGGATCGTGTTGGGAATGAGCAGTTCTTC. Amino acid sequence: CASSLDRVGNEQFF. V gene TRBV5-1 combines with J gene TRBJ2-1; D gene ambiguous. CDR3 length: 14 residues. Trimming stripped 0 bases from V and 7 bases from J, with 11 bases between. CDR1 is SGHRS, CDR2 YFSETQ, per germline.

The chain is built from TRBV4-2 and TRBJ2-7; 9 bases agree with TRBD2. Looked up from germline, CDR1 is LGHNA and CDR2 is YNFKEQ. The CDR3 totals 14 residues. With 1 base clipped from V and 2 bases from J, the junction kept 0 bases outside the gene matches. The CDR3 region is CASSQASGTYEQYF. The CDR3 region has the DNA TGTGCCAGCAGCCAAGCTAGCGGGACCTACGAGCAGTACTTC.

This chain links TRBV6-6 with TRBJ2-2; 8 bases map to TRBD1. Per the germline V gene, CDR1 is MNHNY and CDR2 is SVGAGI (reference sequence). V lost 10 bases to trimming and J lost 7 bases; unmatched junction nucleotides: 11. This CDR3 contains 14 residues. The CDR3: CATSQRTGNGELFF. CDR3 bases: TGTGCCACCTCACAACGGACAGGGAACGGGGAGCTGTTTTTT.

V gene TRBV30 combines with J gene TRBJ2-7, with D perhaps TRBD1 (5 bases). This CDR3 has 15 residues. Deletions cut 1 base from V and 3 bases from J, with 16 bases between. Germline CDR1 reads GTSNPN; CDR2 reads SVGIG (reference sequence). CDR3 loop: CAWSGQGVSSYEQYF. The DNA for the CDR3 is TGTGCCTGGAGTGGGCAGGGTGTATCAAGCTACGAGCAGTACTTC.

This chain uses TRBV7-3 with TRBJ2-3; 7 bases fit TRBD1. Germline V CDR1 and CDR2: SGHTA, FQGTGA. CDR3 length: 18 residues. V was clipped by 5 bases and J by 0 bases; unmatched bases: 14. The CDR3 bases are TGTGCCAGCAGCGACCTCAGGGGGAGAGATAATAGCACAGATACGCAGTATTTT. Translation: CASSDLRGRDNSTDTQYF.

The V and J genes are TRBV5-4 and TRBJ2-3, with 7 bases lining up with TRBD1. This CDR3 has 17 amino acids. The germline V gene has CDR1 SGHNT and CDR2 YYREEE (reference sequence). J lost 5 bases, V lost 0 bases, and 12 bases had no gene match. The DNA for the CDR3 is TGTGCCAGCAGCTTGGCCAGTTTGAGGGGGCAGGGAGATACGCAGTATTTT. Amino acids: CASSLASLRGQGDTQYF.

As regards this clone: The same CDR3 is also encoded by other DNA sequences in this sample. The chain uses TRBV7-6 and TRBJ2-7; 7 bases fit TRBD1. The CDR3 length is 14 residues. The germline gives CDR1 SGHVS, CDR2 FNYEAQ. V lost 1 base and J lost 7; bases outside the gene matches: 7. CDR3 bases: TGTGCCAGCAGCTTAGGCGGGTCAGGGGGAGAGCAGTACTTC. It is translated as CASSLGGSGGEQYF.